The source of this T cell receptor beta chain is a study of CD8 T cells in ankylosing spondylitis. Whole-study results and caveats: A TCR beta motif of eight highly homologous variants appeared characteristic of ankylosing spondylitis blood.

One entry per CDR3 protein, called by TCRdb with MiXCR from the 5' RACE reads. The sample has 330,000 or so distinct CDR3 sequences, 8% seen once. The table lists this clonotype with a few counts. No antigen is known for it. Material: blood, either unsorted or a sorted T cell fraction (not recorded which). The receptor was isolated from a male donor with ankylosing spondylitis.

CDR3 coding DNA: TGTGCCAGCAGCTTAGTTCGAGTTGTCGGGGAGCTGTTTTTT. Protein sequence: CASSLVRVVGELFF. The chain has TRBV7-9 and TRBJ2-2; no definite D call. V was trimmed by 1 base and J by 7 bases, leaving 10 bases between them. The germline V gene has CDR1 SEHNR and CDR2 FQNEAQ (reference sequence). This CDR3 region has 14 residues.